The subject of this entry is one T cell receptor (beta chain). The table lists this clonotype with many counts. Its binding antigen is unknown. No per-base quality is available; no much larger clone lies one base away. This specimen belongs to a study of human T cells and chemical hapten exposure (dated by TCRdb to 2020 to 2023). The study in broad terms: For sensitization, 2% DPC in acetone was applied to an approximately 2 cm by approximately 2 cm area of upper inner arm skin. Peripheral blood TCR repertoire changes were tracked in vivo in alopecia patients during primary and secondary sensitization to the hapten diphenylcyclopropenone (DPC). For TCR sequencing, blood came from 25 to 35 alopecia patients at anywhere from one to four time points (pre-sensitization, 2, 6 and 24 weeks). Blood samples were taken from patients before sensitization (week 0) and then at 2, 6 and about 24 weeks after DPC sensitization. Patients additionally received weekly therapeutic DPC doses to the scalp throughout the approximately 25-week study period. Patch testing on the upper back used Finn chambers containing 0.01% DPC, with scoring done after 6 days according to International Contact Dermatitis Research Group standards. Libraries were pooled for sequencing, and per-sample TCR yields varied mainly because of small differences in library volumes within the pool. Alopecia areata with under or over 50% scalp involvement, alopecia totalis and alopecia universalis were represented in the patient cohort, which was mostly female. What the work shows at the level of the full study, not this receptor alone: Patch test score was positively correlated with the number of PT1 expanded TCRs, with significance at thresholds 8, 16 and 32 but not at 4. Significantly more large CDR3 similarity clusters were formed by expanded TCRs than by pre-sensitization or healthy control sets, consistent with antigen-driven responses. Because every patient had alopecia, a presumed autoimmune disease, the patients' immune response might differ from that of healthy individuals. No change with DPC sensitization was found in the number of TCRs above 1 in 1000 frequency, and no evidence of global repertoire structure alterations was found. Repeated subsampling changed both the strength of the expansion versus patch-test correlation and the threshold at which that correlation became significant.

Library prep was done by RACE. Sequencing took place on a NextSeq 500. During library preparation, unique molecular identifiers were attached to individual cDNA molecules so that TCRs could be counted in a quantitative, reproducible way. Each blood RNA sample was used to sequence both TCR alpha and TCR beta chains. The source study handled its data this way. The median number of TCRs per sample was approximately 93,000, ranging from about 20,000 to 700,000. The Decombinator software suite was used to annotate V, J and CDR3 in the TCR reads. To make PS versus PT1 abundance plots, every sample was subsampled to the same number of TCRs (28,000). TCRs were defined as expanded if absent before sensitization and observed at least eight times at the 2-week time point. TCRdb reprocessed the public reads (quality trimming at Q25 with fastp, clone calling with MiXCR) and kept in-frame beta chains. One record per CDR3 amino acid sequence lists the most common genes and DNA. TCRdb, not the original authors, processed these V and J calls. The sample table lists tens of thousands of distinct CDR3 sequences, roughly 10% of them with a count of one. The ten top clones hold around 4.7% of the sample.

Per the publication, the time point label means: patch test 2, 6 weeks after DPC sensitization. The treatment or condition label for this specimen denotes: therapeutic diphenylcyclopropenone sensitization with weekly scalp DPC. At every patch-test visit, the blood draw took place before the patch test was put on. To be eligible, patients had to be aged 18 to 70, diagnosed with alopecia and judged suitable for DPC therapy, while pregnant patients were excluded. Total RNA was isolated from unfractionated whole blood collected in Tempus Blood RNA tubes. The germline V gene yields KGHDR for CDR1 and SFDVKD for CDR2. V is reduced by 3 bases and J by 4 bases, leaving a spacing of 15 bases between them. Taken from cysteine to phenylalanine, the CDR3 has 15 residues. Solely the CDR3 DNA is kept, with 45 bases framed from the first base.

The sequence was obtained from a woman aged 45 to 65 with alopecia areata. Some clones in this sample may be carry-over from other donors' samples. Recombination joined TRBV24-1 with TRBJ2-7; a weak D assignment points to TRBD2 (6 bases agree). The sequencing here drew on whole blood, taken in connection with sensitization to the hapten diphenylcyclopropenone (DPC). The CDR3 amino acid sequence is: CATSDGGAESYEQYF. The DNA sequence reads TGTGCCACCAGTGATGGAGGGGCGGAATCATACGAGCAGTACTTC.